This T cell receptor beta chain is drawn from a study of OX40 agonist ivuxolimab in advanced cancers. For the study at large: Partial responses were achieved by three patients: one hepatocellular carcinoma, two cutaneous melanoma.

Assay: immunoSEQ multiplex PCR; the TCRdb copy retains only in-frame clones and omits some. This sample carries roughly 18,000 clones, 80% to 90% of them seen once, and the ten largest clones take less than 65%. The input for sequencing was CD4+ or CD8+ T cells sorted from blood, taken in a trial of the OX40 agonist ivuxolimab. The sequence was collected from an adult with an advanced solid tumor such as melanoma, head and neck, liver or kidney cancer.

Here the CDR3 reads CASSPTSGQETQYF. In nucleotides, the CDR3 is TGTGCCAGCAGCCCTACTAGCGGCCAAGAGACCCAGTACTTC. The J gene is TRBJ2-5, the V gene TRBV9, with 8 bases identical to TRBD2. CDR1 SGDLS and CDR2 YYNGEE come from the germline V gene. There are 14 residues in the CDR3. Trimming cost V 4 bases and J 1 base; bases outside gene matches: 3.